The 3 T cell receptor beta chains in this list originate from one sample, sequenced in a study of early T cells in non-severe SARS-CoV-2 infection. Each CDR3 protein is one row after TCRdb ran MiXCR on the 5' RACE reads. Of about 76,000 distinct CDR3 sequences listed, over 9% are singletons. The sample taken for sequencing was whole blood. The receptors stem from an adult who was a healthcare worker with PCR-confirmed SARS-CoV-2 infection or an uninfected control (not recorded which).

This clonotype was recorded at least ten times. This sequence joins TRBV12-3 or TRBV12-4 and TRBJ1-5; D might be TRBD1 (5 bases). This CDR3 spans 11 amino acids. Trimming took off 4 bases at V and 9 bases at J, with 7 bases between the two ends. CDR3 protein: CASSSGSPQHF. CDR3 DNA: TGTGCCAGCAGTTCAGGGTCGCCCCAGCATTTT.

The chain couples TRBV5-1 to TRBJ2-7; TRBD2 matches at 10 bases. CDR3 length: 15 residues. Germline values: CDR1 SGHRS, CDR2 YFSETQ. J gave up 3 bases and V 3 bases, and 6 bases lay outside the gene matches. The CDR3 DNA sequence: TGCGCCAGCAGCTCGGAGGCTAGCGGGGGCTACGAGCAGTACTTC. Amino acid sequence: CASSSEASGGYEQYF.

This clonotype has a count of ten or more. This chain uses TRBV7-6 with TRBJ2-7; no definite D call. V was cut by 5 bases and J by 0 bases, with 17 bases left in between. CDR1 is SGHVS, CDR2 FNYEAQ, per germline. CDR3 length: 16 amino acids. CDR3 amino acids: CASSLEMGTSSYEQYF. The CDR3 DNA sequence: TGTGCCAGCAGCCTAGAGATGGGTACCAGCTCCTACGAGCAGTACTTC.